This T cell receptor beta chain was sequenced for a study of T cell responses to AZD1222 COVID-19 vaccine. The CDR3 totals 16 residues. The V end lost 3 bases, the J end lost 4 bases, and 17 bases lay between the germline ends. Germline V gives CDR1 KGHSH, CDR2 LQKENI. A note on this clone: What it recognizes is unknown.

The study, taken as a whole, reports: Recipients of two AZD1222 doses showed rising Spike-specific TCR breadth and depth. Donors, mostly white British, included more females; clonal diversity was possibly underestimated. In all cases, repertoires were sampled only after the peak T cell response. Dominant at 160-218 and 743-854, vaccine-associated CD4 TCRs also spanned spike.

Profiling relied on immunoSEQ multiplex PCR, and the TCRdb table lists in-frame clones only, not all of them. The sample consists of some 130,000 clones, approximately 92% of them appearing once. Material: peripheral blood, obtained 28 days after the second AZD1222 dose. The receptor's source is an adult who received the AZD1222 COVID-19 vaccine. V is TRBV18 and J is TRBJ2-3; D ambiguous. CDR3 nucleotide sequence: TGTGCCAGCTCACCTCGGACCCTTTCATCGTCAGATACGCAGTATTTT. Translated, it gives CASSPRTLSSSDTQYF.